What follows is one T cell receptor beta chain and its context. The antigen is not known. The trim removed 3 bases at V and 4 bases at J, leaving 8 bases unmatched. The CDR3 has 16 amino acids. Germline assignment: CDR1 MDHEN and CDR2 SYDVKM. These data come from a study of T cell responses to AZD1222 COVID-19 vaccine. General study findings and limits: There were mostly white British donors and more females than males, and clonal diversity was possibly underestimated. There were vaccine-associated CD4 TCRs across spike, dominant at 160-218 and 743-854.

The analysis combined second doses at about 4 or about 12 weeks. Sequencing used immunoSEQ multiplex PCR; TCRdb keeps in-frame clones, though not all of them. The sample records about 8,000 clones, over 75% being singletons. The rearrangement joins TRBV28 to TRBJ2-1; 8 bases agree with TRBD2. Sequenced material: peripheral blood, taken 28 days after the second AZD1222 dose. The receptor's source is an adult who received the AZD1222 COVID-19 vaccine. The CDR3 reads CASSLAATSEYNEQFF. CDR3 in DNA: TGTGCCAGCAGTTTGGCGGCGACTAGCGAGTACAATGAGCAGTTCTTC.